This T cell receptor (beta chain) was retrieved from a study of cytomegalovirus exposure and HLA in healthy donors. Study findings and constraints: An analysis that came later showed most CMV-associated TCR beta chains appearing HLA-restricted. HLA allele associations emerged for some 16,000 TCR beta sequences in a later analysis, at 0.05 false discovery rate.

The PCR made use of 60 Vbeta and 13 Jbeta primers. This table comes from immunoSEQ multiplex PCR, and its TCRdb copy is limited to in-frame clones, with some not included. This sample has more than 150,000 clones; more than 75% occur once, and the top ten carry 0.2% to 0.3%. These donors, healthy bone marrow donors, were studied. Details on this clone: Its antigen is not known.

The sequenced sample consisted of PBMCs. The clonotype originates from a girl under three years old in good health and CMV-seronegative.

Here the CDR3 DNA reads TGTGCCAGCAGCGTAGAGCCAGGGGGCACAGATACGCAGTATTTT. Its translation: CASSVEPGGTDTQYF. The J gene is TRBJ2-3, the V gene TRBV9; the D gene is possibly TRBD1 (6 bases). The V end was cut by 0 bases, the J end by 1 base, with 9 bases between. Germline V gene data show CDR1 as SGDLS and CDR2 as YYNGEE. This CDR3 contains 15 residues.